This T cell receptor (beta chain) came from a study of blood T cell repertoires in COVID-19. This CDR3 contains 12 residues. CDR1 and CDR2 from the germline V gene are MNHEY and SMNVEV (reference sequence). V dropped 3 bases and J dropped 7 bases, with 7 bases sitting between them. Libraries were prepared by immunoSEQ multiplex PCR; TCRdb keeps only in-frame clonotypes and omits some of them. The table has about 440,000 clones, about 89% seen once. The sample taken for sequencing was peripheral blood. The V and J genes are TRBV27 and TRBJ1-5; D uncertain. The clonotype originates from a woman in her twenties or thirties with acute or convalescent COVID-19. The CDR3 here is CASSFSGQPQHF. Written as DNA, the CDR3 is TGTGCCAGCAGTTTCTCAGGACAGCCCCAGCATTTT.